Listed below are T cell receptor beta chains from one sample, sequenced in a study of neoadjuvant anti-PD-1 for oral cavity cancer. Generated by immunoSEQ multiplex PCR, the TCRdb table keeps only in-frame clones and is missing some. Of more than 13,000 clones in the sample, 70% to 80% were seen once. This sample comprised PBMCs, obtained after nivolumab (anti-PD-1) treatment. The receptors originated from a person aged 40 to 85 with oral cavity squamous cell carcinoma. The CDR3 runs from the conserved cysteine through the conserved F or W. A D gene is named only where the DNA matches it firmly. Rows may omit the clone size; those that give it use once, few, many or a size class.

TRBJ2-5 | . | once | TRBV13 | TGTGCCAGCAGCCCACGACTTCATGTAGGAGAGACCCAGTACTTC | CASSPRLHVGETQYF
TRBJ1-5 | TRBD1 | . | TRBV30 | TGTGCCTGGAGCCGACAGGGGCTAAATCAGCCCCAGCATTTT | CAWSRQGLNQPQHF
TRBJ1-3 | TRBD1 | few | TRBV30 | TGTGCCTGGAGTGAGGGACAGCGTTTGGCTGGAAACACCATATATTTT | CAWSEGQRLAGNTIYF
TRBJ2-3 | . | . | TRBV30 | TGTGCCTGGTCAACAGGGACAGATACGCAGTATTTT | CAWSTGTDTQYF
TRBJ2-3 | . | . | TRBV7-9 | TGTGCCAGCAGCTTAGCGACCGTTAGCACAGATACGCAGTATTTT | CASSLATVSTDTQYF
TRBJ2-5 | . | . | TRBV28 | TGTGCCAGCAGTTTGGTGGGCGAGCCCCAAGAGACCCAGTACTTC | CASSLVGEPQETQYF
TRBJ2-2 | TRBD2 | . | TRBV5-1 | TGCGCCAGCACACAGCGGGGGGCGAACACCGGGGAGCTGTTTTTT | CASTQRGANTGELFF
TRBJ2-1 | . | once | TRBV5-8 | TGTGCCAGCAGCTTGGTAACCCAGGGCTCCTACAATGAGCAGTTCTTC | CASSLVTQGSYNEQFF
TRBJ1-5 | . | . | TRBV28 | TGTGCCAGCAGACAAACAGGGATCAATCAGCCCCAGCATTTT | CASRQTGINQPQHF
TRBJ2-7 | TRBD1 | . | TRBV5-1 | TGCGCCAGCAGCTTGGGGTACAGGGGCTACGAGCAGTACTTC | CASSLGYRGYEQYF
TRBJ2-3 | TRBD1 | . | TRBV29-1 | TGCAGCGTTGGACGGACAGGGAGGGATACGCAGTATTTT | CSVGRTGRDTQYF
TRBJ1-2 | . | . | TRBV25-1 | TGTGCCAGCAGTGGGCAGGGCTATGGCTACACCTTC | CASSGQGYGYTF
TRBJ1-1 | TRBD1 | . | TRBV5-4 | TGTGCCAGCAGCTTGGCCGGGACAGGGGGTACTGAAGCTTTCTTT | CASSLAGTGGTEAFF
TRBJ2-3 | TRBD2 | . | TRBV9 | TGTGCCAGCAGCCCAGCTAGCGGTAGCACAGATACGCAGTATTTT | CASSPASGSTDTQYF
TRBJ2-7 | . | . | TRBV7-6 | TGTGCCAGCAGCTCCCGACTCCGACCCCCCTACGAGCAGTACTTC | CASSSRLRPPYEQYF
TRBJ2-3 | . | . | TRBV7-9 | TGTGCCAGCAGCCCAAGGGAAAGCCTCACAGATACGCAGTATTTT | CASSPRESLTDTQYF
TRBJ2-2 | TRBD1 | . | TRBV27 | TGTGCCAGCAGTGCGGGGGGACAGGGGATGCCCGGGGAGCTGTTTTTT | CASSAGGQGMPGELFF
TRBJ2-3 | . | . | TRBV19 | TGTGCCAGTAGTGATAGCACAGATACGCAGTATTTT | CASSDSTDTQYF
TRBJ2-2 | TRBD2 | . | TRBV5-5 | TGTGCCAGCAGCCCGATACTAGCGGGGTTCAACACCGGGGAGCTGTTTTTT | CASSPILAGFNTGELFF
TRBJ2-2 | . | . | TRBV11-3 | TGTGCCAGCAGCTCCCGGCAGGGGTTGACCGGGGAGCTGTTTTTT | CASSSRQGLTGELFF
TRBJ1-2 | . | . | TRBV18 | TGTGCCAGCTCACCGCCGGGGGGGTATGGCTACACCTTC | CASSPPGGYGYTF
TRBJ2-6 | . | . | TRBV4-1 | TGCGCCAGCACTCGAACAGGGTATCAGTCTGGGGCCAACGTCCTGACTTTC | CASTRTGYQSGANVLTF
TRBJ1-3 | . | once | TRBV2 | TGTGCCAGCAGCCAGGGGCAGTCTGGAAACACCATATATTTT | CASSQGQSGNTIYF
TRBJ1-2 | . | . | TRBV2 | TGTGCCAGCAGCGCAGGAGCCCTATATGGCTACACCTTC | CASSAGALYGYTF
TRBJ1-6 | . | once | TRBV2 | TGTGCCACTCGCAGGGCAGGTGTAAGGAGTAATTCACCCCTCCACTTT | CATRRAGVRSNSPLHF
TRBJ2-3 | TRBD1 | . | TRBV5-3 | TGTGCCAGAAGGGACGGATGTCCGGGACAGGGCGCAGATACGCAGTATTTT | CARRDGCPGQGADTQYF
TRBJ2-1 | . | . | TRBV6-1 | TGTGCCAGCAGTGTGGACTCTCGCAATGAGCAGTTCTTC | CASSVDSRNEQFF
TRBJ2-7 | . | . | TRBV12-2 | TGTGCAAGTCGGTTTAGTGAAGGCACAGCGGGATACGAGCAGTACTTC | CASRFSEGTAGYEQYF
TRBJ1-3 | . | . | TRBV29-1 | TGCAGCGTTTCCGCAGGGAGCTCTGGAAACACCATATATTTT | CSVSAGSSGNTIYF
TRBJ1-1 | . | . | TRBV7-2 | TGTGCCAGCAGTTCCAGGGGTTATGGCACTGAAGCTTTCTTT | CASSSRGYGTEAFF
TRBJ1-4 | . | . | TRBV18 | TGTGCCAGCTCAGGAATCGGGTCCACTAATGAAAAACTGTTTTTT | CASSGIGSTNEKLFF
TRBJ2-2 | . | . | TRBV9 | TGTGCCAGCAGCGTCTATTTGGGCACCGGGGAGCTGTTTTTT | CASSVYLGTGELFF
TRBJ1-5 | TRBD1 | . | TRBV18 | TGTGCCAGCTCACCACAGTACAGGGGGGAACAGCCCCAGCATTTT | CASSPQYRGEQPQHF
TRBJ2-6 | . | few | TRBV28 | TGTGCCAGCAGGCCCAAAGGTTGGTTCTCTGGGGCCAACGTCCTGACTTTC | CASRPKGWFSGANVLTF
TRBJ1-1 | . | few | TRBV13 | TGTGCCAGCAGCACCCTGGGTGTTTTAACTTTCTTT | CASSTLGVLTFF
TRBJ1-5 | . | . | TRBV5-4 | TGTGCCAGCAGGCCGAGGGTGGATCAGCCCCAGCATTTT | CASRPRVDQPQHF
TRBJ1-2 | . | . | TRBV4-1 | TGCGCCAGCAGCCAAGAATCGATGGGGGGCGACTATGGCTACACCTTC | CASSQESMGGDYGYTF
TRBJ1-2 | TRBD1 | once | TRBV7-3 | TGTGCCAGCAGCTTAACCCCAGTGGACAGGGCCACCCGCGGGGAGGGCTACACCTTC | CASSLTPVDRATRGEGYTF
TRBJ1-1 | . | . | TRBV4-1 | TGCGCCAGCAGCCAGACCGGGGCTTTGAACACTGAAGCTTTCTTT | CASSQTGALNTEAFF
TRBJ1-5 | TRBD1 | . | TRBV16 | TGTGCCAGCAGCCAGGGGGATTTTTCAGGGGGTCAGCCCCAGCATTTT | CASSQGDFSGGQPQHF
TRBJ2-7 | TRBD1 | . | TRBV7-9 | TGTGCCAGCAGCTCAACCGGGACAGGCTCCTACGAGCAGTACTTC | CASSSTGTGSYEQYF
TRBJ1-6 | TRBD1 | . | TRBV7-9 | TGTGCCAGCAGCACCGACAGGGGGTCCTATAATTCACCCCTCCACTTT | CASSTDRGSYNSPLHF
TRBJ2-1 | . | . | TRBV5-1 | TGCGCCAGCAGTCAGCGTCTCGGTGACAATGAGCAGTTCTTC | CASSQRLGDNEQFF
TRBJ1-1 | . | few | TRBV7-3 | TGTGCCAGCAGCCCCCAACCCTCAACAGCGAACACTGAAGCTTTCTTT | CASSPQPSTANTEAFF
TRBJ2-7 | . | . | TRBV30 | TGTGCCTGGAAGGCGGCAGGACCCTACGAGCAGTACTTC | CAWKAAGPYEQYF
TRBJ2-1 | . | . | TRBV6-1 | TGTGCCAGCTGGTTGGGGGGTCCTGACAATGAGCAGTTCTTC | CASWLGGPDNEQFF
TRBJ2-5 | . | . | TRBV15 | TGTGCCACCAGCAGAGGGGTGGTAGTGGAGACCCAGTACTTC | CATSRGVVVETQYF
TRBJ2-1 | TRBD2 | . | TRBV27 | TGTGCCAGCACCCCGCGCCTGGCGGGGGGGCCTTTTTCCTACAATGAGCAGTTCTTC | CASTPRLAGGPFSYNEQFF
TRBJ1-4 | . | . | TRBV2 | TGTGCCAGCCTTCCCCTCGGAGCTACTAATGAAAAACTGTTTTTT | CASLPLGATNEKLFF
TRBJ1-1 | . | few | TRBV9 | TGTGCCAGCAGCCTCGAAGCGGCAGGAAAAGCTTTCTTT | CASSLEAAGKAFF
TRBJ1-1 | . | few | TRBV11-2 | TGTGCCAGCAGCTTGGCCCGAGGGATGAACACTGAAGCTTTCTTT | CASSLARGMNTEAFF